This is a list of T cell receptor beta chains from one sample in a study of T cells in localized non-small cell lung cancer. Repertoires were generated with immunoSEQ multiplex PCR, while TCRdb's copy carries only in-frame clones and drops some. Of roughly 3,200 clones in the sample, 35% to 40% were seen once. The specimen was normal lung tissue next to the tumor, collected before any cancer treatment. These receptors came from a woman between 35 and 75 years old with stage I lung adenocarcinoma. CDR3s include the opening cysteine and the closing phenylalanine or tryptophan. A D gene is named only where the DNA matches it firmly. Only some rows state a clone size, as once, few, many or a class for expanded clones.

>NA|14|TRBJ1-5|NA|TRBV15
CATRMGGGYQPQHF
TGTGCCACCCGCATGGGGGGCGGCTATCAGCCCCAGCATTTT
>NA|13|TRBJ1-3|NA|TRBV19
CASSIVPGNTIYF
TGTGCCAGTAGTATAGTGCCGGGAAACACCATATATTTT
>NA|15|TRBJ1-3|NA|TRBV6-8
CASKVSQASGNTIYF
TGTGCCAGCAAAGTCTCCCAGGCCTCTGGAAACACCATATATTTT
>TRBD2|14|TRBJ2-7|few|TRBV6-8
CASRNGREGYEQYF
TGTGCCAGCAGAAACGGGCGGGAGGGTTACGAGCAGTACTTC
>TRBD1|16|TRBJ1-4|few|TRBV28
CASSSGQGLRGEKLFF
TGTGCCAGCAGTTCAGGACAGGGCCTACGGGGGGAAAAACTGTTTTTT
>TRBD2|16|TRBJ2-1|NA|TRBV5-1
CASSLELASGGHEQFF
TGCGCCAGCAGCCTGGAGCTAGCAAGCGGGGGCCATGAGCAGTTCTTC
>NA|14|TRBJ2-1|NA|TRBV11-3
CASSLGLEYNEQFF
TGTGCCAGCAGCTTGGGGCTGGAGTACAATGAGCAGTTCTTC
>NA|15|TRBJ2-7|medium-sized|TRBV11-3
CASSLEGGHSYEQYF
TGTGCCAGCAGCTTAGAAGGGGGGCACTCCTACGAGCAGTACTTC
>NA|12|TRBJ2-1|NA|TRBV28
CASSQSQGKQFF
TGTGCCAGCAGTCAGTCACAGGGCAAGCAGTTCTTC
>NA|15|TRBJ1-2|NA|TRBV11-3
CASTLHTGLDYGYTF
TGTGCCAGCACCCTTCATACGGGGTTAGACTATGGCTACACCTTC
>TRBD1|15|TRBJ2-7|few|TRBV11-3
CASSFRAGGNYEQYF
TGTGCCAGCAGCTTTCGAGCAGGGGGTAATTACGAGCAGTACTTC
>NA|15|TRBJ1-2|few|TRBV28
CASSTLSEVDYGYTF
TGTGCCAGCAGTACCCTTTCAGAAGTGGACTATGGCTACACCTTC
>NA|13|TRBJ1-2|NA|TRBV28
CASSVNGRYGYTF
TGTGCCAGCAGCGTTAATGGACGGTATGGCTACACCTTC
>TRBD2|20|TRBJ2-3|once|TRBV30
CTWSVERGRASGRTRDTQYF
TGTACCTGGAGCGTAGAGCGGGGTCGGGCTAGCGGGCGAACAAGAGATACGCAGTATTTT
>TRBD2|15|TRBJ2-1|NA|TRBV19
CASSIGTSGISEQFF
TGTGCCAGTAGTATAGGGACTAGCGGGATCAGTGAGCAGTTCTTC
>TRBD1|15|TRBJ2-5|medium-sized|TRBV6-1
CASSEETGGAETQYF
TGTGCCAGCAGTGAAGAGACAGGGGGCGCAGAGACCCAGTACTTC
>NA|15|TRBJ2-3|NA|TRBV15
CATSRDLSSWDTQYF
TGTGCCACCAGCAGAGATCTAAGCTCTTGGGATACGCAGTATTTT
>TRBD1|16|TRBJ2-2|medium-sized|TRBV11-3
CASSRGQTSNTGELFF
TGTGCCAGCAGCCGGGGACAGACCTCGAACACCGGGGAGCTGTTTTTT
>NA|14|TRBJ1-2|few|TRBV19
CASRTDPGSRGYTF
TGTGCCAGTCGTACCGATCCAGGGTCTCGAGGCTACACCTTC
>TRBD1|13|TRBJ2-7|NA|TRBV19
CASSRTGGNEQYF
TGTGCCAGTAGTAGAACAGGGGGGAACGAGCAGTACTTC
>NA|12|TRBJ1-4|NA|TRBV30
CALGGENEKLFF
TGTGCCCTCGGGGGAGAAAATGAAAAACTGTTTTTT
>NA|14|TRBJ1-3|NA|TRBV11-3
CASRRRLDGDTIYF
TGTGCCAGCAGGCGCCGATTAGACGGGGACACCATATATTTT
>TRBD2|14|TRBJ2-3|NA|TRBV28
CASRYSGRTDTQYF
TGTGCCAGCCGCTATAGCGGGAGAACAGATACGCAGTATTTT
>NA|15|TRBJ2-7|NA|TRBV15
CATSRDPTVQNEQYF
TGTGCCACCAGCAGAGATCCGACCGTCCAGAACGAGCAGTACTTC
>NA|17|TRBJ2-5|NA|TRBV7-5
CASSPPPGGGPVETQYF
TGTGCCAGCAGTCCGCCCCCAGGGGGCGGGCCCGTGGAGACCCAGTACTTC
>NA|13|TRBJ2-1|few|TRBV6-8
CAITLESSNEQFF
TGTGCCATCACCCTGGAGAGTTCCAATGAGCAGTTCTTC
>NA|13|TRBJ2-2|NA|TRBV18
CASSPQRAGELFF
TGTGCCAGCTCACCACAGAGGGCCGGGGAGCTGTTTTTT
>NA|15|TRBJ1-1|few|TRBV6-8
CASSYSWVASTEAFF
TGTGCCAGCAGTTACTCTTGGGTAGCGAGCACTGAAGCTTTCTTT
>TRBD1|15|TRBJ1-1|few|TRBV4-1
CTSSQDRGRNTEAFF
TGCACCAGCAGCCAAGACAGGGGGAGGAACACTGAAGCTTTCTTT
>NA|16|TRBJ1-4|few|TRBV5-1
CASSLAGVRANEKLFF
TGCGCCAGCAGCTTGGCGGGGGTAAGGGCTAATGAAAAACTGTTTTTT
>NA|13|TRBJ2-3|NA|TRBV10-2
CASGQVSTDTQYF
TGCGCCAGTGGTCAAGTCAGCACAGATACGCAGTATTTT
>TRBD2|14|TRBJ2-1|NA|TRBV28
CASKPASGYNEQFF
TGTGCCAGCAAGCCGGCTAGCGGATACAATGAGCAGTTCTTC
>TRBD1|11|TRBJ1-2|few|TRBV30
CAWDRGYGYTF
TGTGCCTGGGACAGGGGCTATGGCTACACCTTC
>NA|15|TRBJ1-3|medium-sized|TRBV2
CASSPGDLSGNTIYF
TGTGCCAGCAGTCCTGGGGACCTCTCTGGAAACACCATATATTTT
>TRBD2|15|TRBJ2-3|medium-sized|TRBV2
CASSSLAGGTDTQYF
TGTGCCAGCAGCTCACTAGCGGGGGGCACAGATACGCAGTATTTT
>TRBD1|15|TRBJ2-1|medium-sized|TRBV6-8
CASSQARGSYNEQFF
TGTGCCAGCAGTCAGGCCAGGGGGTCCTACAATGAGCAGTTCTTC
>TRBD2|15|TRBJ2-2|large|TRBV6-8
CASRGTAGGIGELFF
TGTGCCAGCAGAGGAACAGCGGGGGGGATCGGGGAGCTGTTTTTT
>NA|13|TRBJ2-5|few|TRBV29-1
CSVEGDWERTQYF
TGCAGCGTTGAAGGGGACTGGGAGAGGACCCAGTACTTC
>NA|14|TRBJ2-5|NA|TRBV28
CASSFYHGGETQYF
TGTGCCAGCAGTTTTTACCATGGGGGAGAGACCCAGTACTTC
>NA|14|TRBJ2-5|NA|TRBV5-1
CASSPPGPQETQYF
TGCGCCAGCAGCCCGCCGGGACCACAAGAGACCCAGTACTTC
>NA|12|TRBJ2-1|few|TRBV6-8
CASSLEGGEQFF
TGTGCCAGCAGTTTAGAAGGTGGGGAGCAGTTCTTC
>TRBD1|16|TRBJ1-1|medium-sized|TRBV6-8
CASSNRDRGTGAEAFF
TGTGCCAGCAGCAACCGGGACAGGGGTACCGGAGCTGAAGCTTTCTTT
>NA|15|TRBJ1-1|few|TRBV6-8
CASSYKVLQVTEAFF
TGTGCCAGCAGTTATAAAGTTCTCCAGGTGACTGAAGCTTTCTTT
>TRBD1|15|TRBJ1-2|NA|TRBV19
CASRKDRDNSYGYTF
TGTGCCAGTAGGAAGGACAGGGACAACAGCTATGGCTACACCTTC
>NA|16|TRBJ2-3|few|TRBV9
CASSSQGGTGADTQYF
TGTGCCAGCAGTTCGCAGGGGGGAACCGGGGCAGATACGCAGTATTTT
>NA|13|TRBJ1-2|NA|TRBV30
CAWTREPLYGYTF
TGTGCCTGGACCCGGGAACCACTATATGGCTACACCTTC
>TRBD2|18|TRBJ2-1|NA|TRBV5-1
CASSRTTSGRAPYNEQFF
TGCGCCAGCAGCCGGACAACTAGCGGGAGGGCCCCCTACAATGAGCAGTTCTTC
>TRBD2|15|TRBJ2-3|few|TRBV6-8
CASSYSSGSPDTQYF
TGTGCCAGCAGTTACTCTAGCGGGAGCCCAGATACGCAGTATTTT
>TRBD1|14|TRBJ1-3|NA|TRBV30
CAWNTGAGGNTIYF
TGTGCCTGGAACACAGGGGCAGGTGGAAACACCATATATTTT
>NA|16|TRBJ2-3|NA|TRBV18
CASSPRGGGGQDTQYF
TGTGCCAGCTCACCTAGAGGCGGAGGGGGACAAGATACGCAGTATTTT
>NA|14|TRBJ1-2|few|TRBV28
CASRSRQPEGGYTF
TGTGCCAGCAGGTCTCGACAGCCCGAAGGGGGCTACACCTTC
>NA|14|TRBJ2-1|few|TRBV30
CAWSILGTGNEQFF
TGTGCCTGGAGTATACTAGGGACCGGCAATGAGCAGTTCTTC
>TRBD2|15|TRBJ2-5|few|TRBV6-8
CASRETSGSPETQYF
TGTGCCAGCAGGGAGACTAGCGGGAGTCCGGAGACCCAGTACTTC
>NA|13|TRBJ1-5|few|TRBV19
CASSPTDGKPQHF
TGTGCCAGTAGTCCAACAGACGGGAAGCCCCAGCATTTT
>TRBD1|14|TRBJ2-3|NA|TRBV29-1
CSASGDRGSDTQYF
TGCAGCGCCTCGGGGGACAGGGGTTCAGATACGCAGTATTTT
>NA|14|TRBJ1-1|NA|TRBV11-3
CASSFGTANTEAFF
TGTGCCAGCAGCTTCGGGACGGCGAACACTGAAGCTTTCTTT
>NA|14|TRBJ2-3|NA|TRBV19
CASSPSVALDTQYF
TGTGCCAGTAGTCCCTCGGTAGCGCTAGATACGCAGTATTTT
>NA|13|TRBJ1-4|NA|TRBV30
CAWSPGFHEKLFF
TGTGCCTGGAGTCCAGGTTTCCATGAAAAACTGTTTTTT
>NA|14|TRBJ2-7|few|TRBV28
CASSFSGSLYEQYF
TGTGCCAGCAGTTTCTCAGGCAGCCTCTACGAGCAGTACTTC
>NA|12|TRBJ2-1|NA|TRBV2
CASSATSDEQFF
TGTGCCAGCAGTGCCACATCGGATGAGCAGTTCTTC